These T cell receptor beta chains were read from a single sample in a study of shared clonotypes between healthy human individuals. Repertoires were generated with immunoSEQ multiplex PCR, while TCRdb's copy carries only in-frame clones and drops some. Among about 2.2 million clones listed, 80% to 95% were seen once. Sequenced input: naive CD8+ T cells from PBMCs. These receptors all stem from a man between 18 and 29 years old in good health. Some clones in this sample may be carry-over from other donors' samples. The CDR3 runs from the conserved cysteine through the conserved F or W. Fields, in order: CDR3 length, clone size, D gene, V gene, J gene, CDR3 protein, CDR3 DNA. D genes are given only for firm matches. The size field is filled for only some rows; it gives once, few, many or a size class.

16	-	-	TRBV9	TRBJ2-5	CASSEGPPIPQETQYF	TGTGCCAGCAGCGAGGGGCCGCCGATACCCCAAGAGACCCAGTACTTC
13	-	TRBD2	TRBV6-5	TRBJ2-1	CASSSGRYNEQFF	TGTGCCAGCAGTTCCGGGAGGTACAATGAGCAGTTCTTC
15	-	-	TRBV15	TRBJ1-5	CATSSGLHSNQPQHF	TGTGCCACCAGCAGCGGGCTCCATAGCAATCAGCCCCAGCATTTT
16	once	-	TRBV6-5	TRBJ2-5	CASSSGRGDGRETQYF	TGTGCCAGCAGTTCGGGTAGGGGGGACGGGCGAGAGACCCAGTACTTC
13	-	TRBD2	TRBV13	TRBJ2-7	CATGEAGSYEQYF	TGTGCCACAGGCGAAGCGGGATCCTACGAGCAGTACTTC
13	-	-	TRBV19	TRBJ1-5	CASSPYPGQPQHF	TGTGCCAGTAGCCCATACCCAGGGCAGCCCCAGCATTTT
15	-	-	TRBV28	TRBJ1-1	CASGSPGDLNTEAFF	TGTGCCAGCGGCTCCCCCGGAGACTTGAACACTGAAGCTTTCTTT
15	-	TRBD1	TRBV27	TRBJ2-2	CASASRRQGSGELFF	TGTGCCAGCGCCTCCCGGAGACAGGGGTCCGGGGAGCTGTTTTTT
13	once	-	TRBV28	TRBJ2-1	CASSSNGKNEQFF	TGTGCCAGCAGTTCCAACGGGAAAAATGAGCAGTTCTTC
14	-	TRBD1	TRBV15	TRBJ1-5	CATSPRDRAHTQHF	TGTGCCACCAGCCCCCGGGACAGGGCCCATACCCAGCATTTT
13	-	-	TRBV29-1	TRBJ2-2	CSVKPGHTGELFF	TGCAGCGTTAAACCGGGACACACCGGGGAGCTGTTTTTT
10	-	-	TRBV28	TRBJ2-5	CVSFSETQYF	TGTGTGTCCTTCTCAGAGACCCAGTACTTC
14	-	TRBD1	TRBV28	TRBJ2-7	CATSDRGGIYEQYF	TGTGCCACCTCGGACAGGGGAGGAATTTACGAGCAGTACTTC
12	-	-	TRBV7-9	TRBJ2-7	CASSLARDEQYF	TGTGCCAGCAGCTTAGCGCGGGACGAGCAGTACTTC
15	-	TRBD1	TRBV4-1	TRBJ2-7	CASSRIGTGSYEQYF	TGCGCCAGCAGTCGAATCGGGACAGGGAGCTACGAGCAGTACTTC
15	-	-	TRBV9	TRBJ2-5	CASSVGSFIKETQYF	TGTGCCAGCAGCGTAGGGAGTTTTATAAAAGAGACCCAGTACTTC
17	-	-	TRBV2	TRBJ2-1	CASSEFITDSSYNEQFF	TGTGCCAGCAGTGAATTTATCACGGATAGCTCCTACAATGAGCAGTTCTTC
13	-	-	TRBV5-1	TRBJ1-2	CASSPGHDYGYTF	TGCGCCAGCAGCCCGGGGCACGACTATGGCTACACCTTC
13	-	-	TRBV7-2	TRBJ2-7	CASSFTGKYEQYF	TGTGCCAGCAGCTTTACAGGGAAATACGAGCAGTACTTC
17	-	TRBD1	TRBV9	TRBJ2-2	CASSLPSGTGLTGELFF	TGTGCCAGCAGCCTCCCCTCAGGGACAGGGCTCACCGGGGAGCTGTTTTTT
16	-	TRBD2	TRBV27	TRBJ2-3	CASSPRTSVSTDTQYF	TGTGCCAGCAGTCCGAGGACTAGCGTAAGCACAGATACGCAGTATTTT
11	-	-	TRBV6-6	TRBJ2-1	CASRSYNEQFF	TGTGCCAGCAGGTCGTACAATGAGCAGTTCTTC
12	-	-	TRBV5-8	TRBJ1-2	CASSLAPAGYTF	TGTGCCAGCAGCTTGGCGCCGGCGGGCTACACCTTC
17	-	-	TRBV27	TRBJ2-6	CASSLSWPISGANVLTF	TGTGCCAGCAGTTTATCGTGGCCGATCTCTGGGGCCAACGTCCTGACTTTC
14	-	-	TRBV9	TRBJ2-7	CASSVEKVSYEQYF	TGTGCCAGCAGCGTAGAAAAGGTCTCCTACGAGCAGTACTTC
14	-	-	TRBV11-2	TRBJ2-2	CASSFLPNTGELFF	TGTGCCAGCAGCTTCCTCCCAAACACCGGGGAGCTGTTTTTT
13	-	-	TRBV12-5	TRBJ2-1	CASGGGVDNEQFF	TGTGCTAGTGGTGGGGGAGTCGACAATGAGCAGTTCTTC
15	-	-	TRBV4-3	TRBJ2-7	CASSRAPGSWDEQYF	TGCGCCAGCAGCCGGGCCCCGGGCTCCTGGGACGAGCAGTACTTC
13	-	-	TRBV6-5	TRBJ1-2	CASSYVGGYGYTF	TGTGCCAGCAGTTACGTGGGAGGGTATGGCTACACCTTC
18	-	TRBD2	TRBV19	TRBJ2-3	CASSSLNLAGERTDTQYF	TGTGCCAGTAGTTCTTTAAATCTAGCGGGAGAGCGGACAGATACGCAGTATTTT
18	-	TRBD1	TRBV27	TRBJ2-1	CASIGSQSTGSGKDEQFF	TGTGCCAGCATCGGGTCCCAGTCGACAGGGAGCGGTAAGGATGAGCAGTTCTTC
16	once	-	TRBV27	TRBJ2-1	CASSLDPGEIYNEQFF	TGTGCCAGCAGTCTCGACCCGGGAGAGATATACAATGAGCAGTTCTTC
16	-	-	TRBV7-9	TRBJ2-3	CASSRPVGGPTDTQYF	TGTGCCAGCAGCCGTCCGGTCGGGGGCCCCACAGATACGCAGTATTTT
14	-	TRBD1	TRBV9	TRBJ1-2	CASSVRDSSYGYTF	TGTGCCAGCAGCGTCCGGGACAGTTCCTATGGCTACACCTTC
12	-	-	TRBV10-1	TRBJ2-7	CASSESWGEQYF	TGCGCCAGCAGTGAAAGTTGGGGGGAGCAGTACTTC
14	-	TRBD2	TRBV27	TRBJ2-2	CASTLAGGVGELFF	TGTGCCAGCACTCTAGCGGGAGGAGTCGGGGAGCTGTTTTTT
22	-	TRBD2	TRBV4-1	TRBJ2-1	CASSQVRASGKNEYNTANEQFF	TGCGCCAGCAGCCAAGTGAGGGCTAGCGGCAAGAACGAATACAATACCGCGAATGAGCAGTTCTTC
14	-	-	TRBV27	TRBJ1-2	CASSSSAANYGYTF	TGTGCCAGCAGTTCCAGCGCGGCTAACTATGGCTACACCTTC